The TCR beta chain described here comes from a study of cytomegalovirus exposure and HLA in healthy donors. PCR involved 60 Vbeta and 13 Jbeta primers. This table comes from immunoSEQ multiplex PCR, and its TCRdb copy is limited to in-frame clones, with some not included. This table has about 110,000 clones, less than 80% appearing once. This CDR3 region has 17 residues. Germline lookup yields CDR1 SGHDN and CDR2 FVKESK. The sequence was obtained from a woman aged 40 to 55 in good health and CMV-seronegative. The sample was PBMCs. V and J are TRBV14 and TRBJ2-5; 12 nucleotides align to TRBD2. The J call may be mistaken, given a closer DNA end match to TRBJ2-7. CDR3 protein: CASSPGLAGINSYEQYF. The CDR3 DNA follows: TGTGCCAGCAGCCCTGGACTAGCGGGAATAAATTCCTACGAGCAGTACTTC.